The clone carrying this T cell receptor beta chain was recorded a few times. This table comes from immunoSEQ multiplex PCR, and its TCRdb copy is limited to in-frame clones, with some not included. This sample carries about 36,000 clones, 93% of them seen once, and the ten largest clones take 0.4% to 0.45%. The data stem from a study of T cell changes during pregnancy in multiple sclerosis. V was pared by 6 bases and J by 6 bases, with 18 bases between. Per the germline V gene, CDR1 is ENHRY and CDR2 is SYGVKD. This CDR3 is built from 14 residues. The V gene is TRBV10-3, the J gene TRBJ2-7; possible D gene TRBD1, 7 bases. The source was CD4+ T cells from peripheral blood mononuclear cells, collected in the first trimester of pregnancy. The source is a female donor with multiple sclerosis, enrolled in a pregnancy study. The CDR3 spells CAISLDRDSLEQYF. Here the CDR3 DNA reads TGTGCCATCAGCCTAGACAGGGACTCACTCGAGCAGTACTTC.